This TCR beta chain comes out of a study of CD8 T cells in ankylosing spondylitis. Study-wide points: Several highly homologous variants formed a TCR beta motif that appeared characteristic of ankylosing spondylitis blood. Significant enrichment of disease-linked clones was reported in matched ankylosing spondylitis synovial fluid.

Quantitative 5'-RACE with molecular barcodes was used to make the TCR beta libraries. TCRdb re-derived calls from the 5' RACE reads in MiXCR, one entry per CDR3 protein. The table has approximately 220,000 distinct CDR3 sequences, around 18% seen once; the top ten hold about 42%. Concerning this clonotype itself: The antigen remains unidentified.

The CDR3 runs to 14 residues. Between the trimmed V and J ends, which lost 5 bases and 2 bases, there was a span of 13 bases. The sequenced sample consisted of blood, either unsorted or a sorted T cell fraction (not recorded which). The source of this sequence is a male donor with ankylosing spondylitis. V is TRBV12-3 or TRBV12-4 and J is TRBJ2-7; D gene ambiguous. CDR3 DNA sequence: TGTGCCAGCAGTCTAGGGTTTATGCCCTACGAGCAGTACTTC. Translation: CASSLGFMPYEQYF.